The 27 T cell receptor beta chains below come from one sample, sequenced in a study of T cells in Graves' hyperthyroidism and ophthalmopathy. RNA transcripts provided the source from which TCR beta CDR3 regions were amplified. The HTBI primer set was used in a first-round RT-PCR of the TCR CDR3. TCRdb independently ran MiXCR on the multiplex PCR reads; one entry per CDR3 protein. The repertoire has roughly 800,000 distinct CDR3 sequences, 38% of them found once; the top ten carry 7.5% to 9.5%. The sample taken for sequencing was blood. These receptor sequences come from a man younger than 30 with Graves' hyperthyroidism.

The rearrangement joins TRBV15 to TRBJ2-5; 7 nucleotides align to TRBD2. The germline CDR1 and CDR2 sequences are LNHNV and YYDKDF (reference sequence). CDR3 length equals 14 residues. The V and J ends lost 5 bases and 5 bases, in that order; junction bases with no gene match: 8. CDR3 loop: CATSVGLAAETQYF. The CDR3, as DNA: TGTGCCACCAGCGTGGGTCTAGCGGCGGAGACCCAGTACTTC. Drawing the rest from reference TRBV15 and TRBJ2-5, the complete variable domain is DAMVIQNPRYQVTQFGKPVTLSCSQTLNHNVMYWYQQKSSQAPKLLFHYYDKDFNNEADTPDNFQSRRPNTSFCFLDIRSPGLGDTAMYLCATSVGLAAETQYFGPGTRLLVL.

This clonotype was seen at least ten times. The chain recombines TRBV20-1 with TRBJ1-1, with 10 bases aligning to TRBD1. Trimming took 5 bases from V and 5 from J; bases not matched to a gene: 5. The CDR3 covers 13 residues. The germline gives CDR1 DFQATT, CDR2 SNEGSKA (reference sequence). The CDR3 here is CSADRGLRTEAFF. CDR3 sequence (DNA): TGCAGTGCTGACAGGGGGCTGAGAACTGAAGCTTTCTTT.

The chain is built from TRBV12-3 or TRBV12-4 and TRBJ1-2, with 8 bases lining up with TRBD1. CDR3 length equals 13 residues. Written as DNA, the CDR3 is TGTGCTAGTGCCGACAGGACAGGGTATGGCTACACCTTC. Its protein product is CASADRTGYGYTF.

The DNA for the CDR3 is TGCAGTGCTAGACGAGGGGGTGGAAACACCATATATTTT. It is translated as CSARRGGGNTIYF. This sequence joins TRBV20-1 and TRBJ1-3, with D possibly TRBD1 on 6 matching bases. Trimming stripped 2 bases from V and 3 bases from J, with 8 bases between. The CDR3 contains 13 residues. The germline gives CDR1 DFQATT, CDR2 SNEGSKA (reference sequence).

This clonotype was seen repeatedly, ten times or more. The V gene is TRBV2, the J gene TRBJ2-7, with unresolved D. This CDR3 region has 13 residues. Germline V gives CDR1 SNHLY, CDR2 FYNNEI. Trimming pared 4 bases from V and 2 bases from J, leaving 9 bases between. This chain's CDR3 is CASSGGGPYEQYF. The CDR3 DNA reads TGTGCCAGCAGTGGCGGCGGTCCCTACGAGCAGTACTTC.

This clonotype has at least ten counts. The rearrangement links TRBV10-3 to TRBJ1-4; 9 bases are shared with TRBD1. The CDR3 has 15 amino acids. V was pared by 0 bases and J by 5 bases, with 1 base of the junction left unmatched. CDR1 and CDR2 from the germline V gene are ENHRY and SYGVKD. CDR3 in DNA: TGTGCCATCAGTGAGTCCGGGACAGGGAATGAAAAACTGTTTTTT. It specifies CAISESGTGNEKLFF.

This clonotype occurred a few times. The chain employs TRBV7-2 and TRBJ1-2; D perhaps matches TRBD1 (6 bases). V lost 0 bases to trimming and J lost 2 bases, with 10 bases between them. The V gene's germline CDR1 is SGHTA and CDR2 FQGNSA. The CDR3 totals 15 residues. The CDR3 protein is CASSLARGLNYGYTF. The CDR3 DNA is TGTGCCAGCAGCTTAGCGCGGGGGCTGAACTATGGCTACACCTTC.

This clonotype has ten or more counts. The chain recombines TRBV5-6 with TRBJ2-7, with D perhaps matching TRBD2 (6 bases). The V gene lost 2 bases and the J gene lost 7 bases, with 13 bases spanning the gap. The CDR3 is 13 amino acids. In germline, CDR1 is SGHDT, CDR2 YYEEEE. This CDR3 reads CASSFPGSGEQYF. For the CDR3, the DNA is TGTGCCAGCAGCTTCCCCGGGAGTGGGGAGCAGTACTTC. Drawing the rest from reference TRBV5-6 and TRBJ2-7, the complete variable domain is DAGVTQSPTHLIKTRGQQVTLRCSPKSGHDTVSWYQQALGQGPQFIFQYYEEEERQRGNFPDRFSGHQFPNYSSELNVNALLLGDSALYLCASSFPGSGEQYFGPGTRLTVT.

This clonotype came up many times. The rearrangement joins TRBV19 to TRBJ2-6, with a possible D match to TRBD2 (5 bases). Germline CDR1 reads LNHDA; CDR2 reads SQIVND (reference sequence). The CDR3 length is 18 residues. V gave up 3 bases and J gave up 0 bases, with 15 bases separating them. The CDR3 DNA is TGTGCCAGTAGTATTATTCGGGGATCGGACTCTGGGGCCAACGTCCTGACTTTC. Translated, it gives CASSIIRGSDSGANVLTF.

This clonotype appeared a few times. The chain joins TRBV6-6 to TRBJ2-7; perhaps TRBD1 as D (5 bases). Germline values: CDR1 MNHNY, CDR2 SVGAGI (reference sequence). The CDR3 totals 14 residues. V lost 6 bases and J lost 2, with 14 bases in between. The CDR3 protein is CASRAEDTAYEQYF. The CDR3 DNA sequence: TGTGCCAGCAGGGCCGAGGACACCGCCTACGAGCAGTACTTC.

Comments on this clonotype: A much larger clonotype is one base distant, so this may be a read error. Here the CDR3 reads CASKYSAYNSPLHF. CDR3 sequence (DNA): TGTGCCAGCAAGTACAGCGCCTATAATTCACCCCTCCACTTT. V gene TRBV11-1 combines with J gene TRBJ1-6, with no clear D. Trimming took off 7 bases at V and 2 bases at J, with 9 bases between the two ends. CDR3 length: 14 amino acids. Germline CDR1 reads SGHAT; CDR2 reads FQDESV (reference sequence). The full variable domain, in which reference TRBV11-1 and TRBJ1-6 provide the parts outside the CDR3, is EAEVAQSPRYKITEKSQAVAFWCDPISGHATLYWYRQILGQGPELLVQFQDESVVDDSQLPKDRFSAERLKGVDSTLKIQPAELGDSAMYLCASKYSAYNSPLHFGNGTRLTVT.

This clonotype came up many times. The chain carries TRBV7-2 and TRBJ2-7; perhaps TRBD1 as D (5 bases). V lost 5 bases and J 5 bases, leaving 19 bases between the germline ends. Germline CDR1 SGHTA, CDR2 FQGNSA. The CDR3 contains 15 residues. CDR3 nucleotides: TGTGCCAGCAGCCGAGACAGACCCTTCGAAAACGAGCAGTACTTC. This gives the protein CASSRDRPFENEQYF.

This clonotype was seen at least ten times. The chain carries TRBV7-8 and TRBJ2-7; D gene uncertain. The CDR3 is 11 amino acids. Germline V gene sequence: CDR1 SGHVS, CDR2 FQNEAQ. V was cut by 0 bases and J by 8 bases, with 5 bases left in between. As DNA, the CDR3 is TGTGCCAGCAGCTTAGCGGCGAAGCAGTACTTC. It specifies CASSLAAKQYF.

A word on this clonotype: An end of the junction differs from the germline gene, which may be a read error. The V call is TRBV7-9, the J call TRBJ2-2; TRBD1 aligns across 12 bases. Germline CDR1 is SEHNR and CDR2 is FQNEAQ (reference sequence). The CDR3 length is 20 residues. The CDR3 DNA reads as TGCGCCAGCAGCCAAGATGTTCTTTTGGGACAGGGGGCGCGTACCGGGGAGCTGTTTTTT. Encoded protein: CASSQDVLLGQGARTGELFF.

V is TRBV7-9 and J is TRBJ1-1; 9 bases agree with TRBD1. The V and J ends lost 4 bases and 4 bases, in that order; junction bases with no gene match: 13. Per the germline V gene, CDR1 is SEHNR and CDR2 is FQNEAQ (reference sequence). The CDR3 covers 17 residues. The CDR3: CASSSRTGASLGTEAFF. The CDR3 coding sequence is TGTGCCAGCAGCTCCCGGACAGGGGCGTCCCTGGGCACTGAAGCTTTCTTT.

This clonotype appeared many times. The DNA of the CDR3 is TGCGCCAGCCTTCCGGGAGAATATAATTCACCCCTCCACTTT. This encodes CASLPGEYNSPLHF. The chain carries TRBV10-2 and TRBJ1-6; D is unclear. CDR3 length equals 14 residues. Germline CDR1 reads WSHSY; CDR2 reads SAAADI. Trimming removed 8 bases at V and 4 bases at J, with 12 bases between.

This clonotype was seen many times. The gene calls are TRBV2 and TRBJ1-2; 8 bases are shared with TRBD1. Germline V CDR1 and CDR2: SNHLY, FYNNEI. The CDR3 is 14 residues long. Trimming at V came to 3 bases and at J to 7 bases, leaving 7 bases not matched to a gene. CDR3 coding DNA: TGTGCCAGCAGTGAGCGGACAGGGCAGGGTGGCTACACCTTC. Protein product: CASSERTGQGGYTF.

This clonotype was seen repeatedly, ten times or more. The genes are TRBV7-8 and TRBJ2-5; TRBD2 aligns across 9 bases. Unmatched junction bases numbered 10, after V lost 10 bases and J lost 1 base. The CDR3 contains 15 residues. Germline values: CDR1 SGHVS, CDR2 FQNEAQ. CDR3 sequence reads: CATGGLAPCQETQYF. The CDR3 coding sequence is TGTGCCACGGGCGGACTAGCGCCCTGCCAAGAGACCCAGTACTTC.

The chain couples TRBV7-6 to TRBJ2-5, with 7 bases aligning to TRBD2. CDR1 and CDR2 (germline): SGHVS, FNYEAQ. The trim removed 10 bases at V and 3 bases at J, leaving 5 bases unmatched. The CDR3 contains 12 residues. The CDR3: CATWGGEETQYF. The CDR3 DNA reads as TGTGCCACCTGGGGGGGGGAAGAGACCCAGTACTTC.

The chain has TRBV7-2 and TRBJ2-5; 9 positions agree with TRBD2. Germline CDR1 reads SGHTA; CDR2 reads FQGNSA. The CDR3 consists of 16 residues. The V segment lost 4 bases and the J segment 5 bases; nucleotides outside the gene matches: 11. This CDR3 reads CASSSVAGLALETQYF. The CDR3 DNA is TGTGCCAGCAGCTCAGTCGCGGGACTAGCTCTGGAGACCCAGTACTTC.

Remarks on this clonotype: With a much larger clone just one base away, this may be a read error. V is TRBV4-1 and J is TRBJ1-5; possible D gene TRBD1, 5 bases. Trimming pared 0 bases from V and 7 bases from J, leaving 16 bases between. The CDR3 has 16 residues. Germline CDR1 MGHRA, CDR2 YSYEKL. The CDR3 sequence: CASSQEARGAPQPQHF. Written as DNA, the CDR3 is TGCGCCAGCAGCCAAGAGGCAAGGGGCGCCCCACAGCCCCAGCATTTT.

The chain combines TRBV14 with TRBJ1-1; 7 bases map to TRBD1. Germline-derived CDR1 and CDR2 are SGHDN and FVKESK. Losses at the gene ends were 0 bases for V and 11 bases for J; bases not matched to a gene: 9. CDR3 size: 14 residues. The CDR3 loop is CASSQDFGAGGAFF. The CDR3, as DNA: TGTGCCAGCAGCCAAGATTTTGGGGCAGGGGGGGCTTTCTTT.

The chain uses TRBV6-1 and TRBJ2-5; 13 nucleotides agree with TRBD2. V lost 5 bases and J lost 2; bases outside the gene matches: 11. CDR3 size: 18 residues. CDR1 and CDR2 (germline): MNHNS, SASEGT. CDR3 DNA: TGTGCCAGCAGTTCGCCACTAGCGGGAGGGCGTAATCAAGAGACCCAGTACTTC. The encoded protein is CASSSPLAGGRNQETQYF.

This chain joins TRBV7-9 and TRBJ2-7, with D tentatively TRBD2 (7 bases). The CDR3 is made up of 14 amino acids. Germline loops: CDR1 SEHNR, CDR2 FQNEAQ (reference sequence). Trimming removed 11 bases at V and 3 bases at J, with 20 bases between. The CDR3 spells CAVWGGRSLYEQYF. CDR3 DNA sequence: TGTGCCGTTTGGGGGGGGCGATCTCTCTACGAGCAGTACTTC.

The CDR3 loop reads CASGSPGVGWYGYTF. In DNA, the CDR3 is TGTGCTAGTGGTTCGCCGGGGGTAGGATGGTATGGCTACACCTTC. The gene calls are TRBV12-5 and TRBJ1-2, with D tentatively TRBD1 (5 bases). This CDR3 is built from 15 residues. V lost 4 bases, J lost 5 bases, and 17 bases lay in between. Germline CDR1 is LGHNT and CDR2 is FRNRAP.

This chain joins TRBV20-1 and TRBJ2-7; D tentatively reads TRBD1 or TRBD2 (6 bases each). Germline loops: CDR1 DFQATT, CDR2 SNEGSKA (reference sequence). Trimming cost V 3 bases and J 2 bases, with 11 bases left between them. The CDR3 sequence is 13 residues long. The CDR3 protein is CSASSGAPYEQYF. Here the CDR3 DNA reads TGCAGTGCTAGTTCGGGGGCCCCCTACGAGCAGTACTTC.

This clonotype was counted ten times or more. V is TRBV15 and J is TRBJ1-1, with 8 bases identical to TRBD1. V trimming: 5 bases; J trimming: 3 bases; junction bases outside the gene matches: 11. Germline V lookup: CDR1 LNHNV, CDR2 YYDKDF (reference sequence). The CDR3 is 16 amino acids. The chain's CDR3 is CATSLDRDRIDTEAFF. In DNA, the CDR3 is TGTGCCACCAGCTTAGACCGGGACAGGATTGACACTGAAGCTTTCTTT. The whole variable domain, remainder taken from reference TRBV15 and TRBJ1-1, is DAMVIQNPRYQVTQFGKPVTLSCSQTLNHNVMYWYQQKSSQAPKLLFHYYDKDFNNEADTPDNFQSRRPNTSFCFLDIRSPGLGDTAMYLCATSLDRDRIDTEAFFGQGTRLTVV.